Included here is one TCR beta chain sequence, with context. At one of its ends the junction is not consistent with the germline gene, which may arise from a read error. The data stem from a study of blood T cells in healthy people across ages. The CDR3 is 13 residues long. Germline values: CDR1 ENHRY, CDR2 SYGVKD. With a J-beta primer mix and a sample-barcoded 5' primer, a second PCR ran roughly 6 to 11 cycles. One entry per CDR3 protein, called by TCRdb with MiXCR from the 5' RACE reads. The data hold about 1.1 million distinct CDR3 sequences, with about two fifths observed a single time. Sequencing was performed on blood. This chain joins TRBV10-3 and TRBJ1-6, with a possible D match to TRBD1 (5 bases). This receptor was identified in a man between 18 and 29 years old in good health. CDR3 DNA: TGTGCCATCTCAGGGACTGGCGGTTCACCCCCCCACTTT. This gives the protein CAISGTGGSPPHF.